Listed below are T cell receptor beta chains from one sample, sequenced in a study of identical twins. TCRdb re-called the 5' RACE reads with MiXCR, one entry per CDR3 protein. The table records approximately 210,000 distinct CDR3 sequences, around 10% of them present only once. The source material was memory (CD45RO+) T cells sorted from blood. The source is a young woman in good health. Both conserved end residues are trimmed from each CDR3. Size is omitted from some rows. Given values are once, few, many or a class for expanded clones.

-	TRBV12-3/TRBV12-4	TRBJ2-1	ASRLAGVMYNEQF
-	TRBV3-1	TRBJ1-6	ATGRFNSPLH
-	TRBV6-1	TRBJ2-1	ASSLRDANNEQF
-	TRBV4-3	TRBJ2-5	ASSQDNFQETQY
-	TRBV12-3/TRBV12-4	TRBJ1-3	ASSLRGNTIY
few	TRBV20-1	TRBJ1-1	SATTLRDSNRAF
-	TRBV7-3	TRBJ1-5	ASSHQGNQPQH
many	TRBV5-1	TRBJ1-4	ASSADLEKLF
few	TRBV3-1	TRBJ2-3	ASSPLAGAGDTQY
many	TRBV5-6	TRBJ2-1	ASSLGSGDEQF
-	TRBV12-3/TRBV12-4	TRBJ2-3	ASRPGLEPGTQY
few	TRBV18	TRBJ2-1	ASSPGRGYRGISRDEQF
few	TRBV6-5	TRBJ2-1	ASSYSSVGMGEQF
-	TRBV20-1	TRBJ2-7	SANRGPYEQY
few	TRBV7-6	TRBJ2-1	ASSLGWTSGSNEQF
many	TRBV5-1	TRBJ2-3	ASSFGGRADTQY
few	TRBV4-3	TRBJ2-3	ASSQDLAGTSTDTQY
-	TRBV6-5	TRBJ1-5	ASRYTRGGDQPQH
few	TRBV11-3	TRBJ2-1	ASSYEGIMHSNEQF
few	TRBV6-1	TRBJ2-5	ASSRRDSYQETQY
many	TRBV6-4	TRBJ1-6	ASSEDYNSPLH
-	TRBV14	TRBJ2-1	ASSQRMGAEQF
once	TRBV7-9	TRBJ2-7	ASSSSGINEQY
many	TRBV7-9	TRBJ2-1	ASSSRGAPLGNEQF
few	TRBV18	TRBJ2-3	ASSLSQGHTDTQY
-	TRBV13	TRBJ2-3	ASSSPALATKSRDTQY
few	TRBV3-1	TRBJ2-1	ASSQEGSGGRNEQF
-	TRBV12-3/TRBV12-4	TRBJ1-2	ASSTQGGSYGYT
few	TRBV7-6	TRBJ2-1	ASSFWTGSPQGEQF
-	TRBV7-2	TRBJ2-7	ASSLGYGGPEQY
many	TRBV20-1	TRBJ2-3	STYTGTDTQY
-	TRBV20-1	TRBJ2-1	SARLLLGGAGYNEQF
-	TRBV20-1	TRBJ1-2	SARWVGQLRDYGYT
-	TRBV2	TRBJ2-2	ASSDGIPRELF
few	TRBV24-1	TRBJ2-3	ATSDPQGSADTQY
many	TRBV5-1	TRBJ2-3	ASSLAGLAGGPGNTQY
few	TRBV6-4	TRBJ2-3	ASSVGGGASDTQY
-	TRBV20-1	TRBJ2-7	SAPGLDIYEQY
few	TRBV2	TRBJ2-1	ASRDGVAEAYNEQF
few	TRBV12-3/TRBV12-4	TRBJ1-5	ASSLSGADQPQH
few	TRBV9	TRBJ1-2	ASSVSREDGYGYT